The text below deals with one TCR beta chain. Under the authors' procedure: Counts of nucleated cells, estimated from reference gene primer amplification, were obtained. Clones were sequenced by immunoSEQ multiplex PCR, and TCRdb holds only the in-frame ones, with some missing. V and J calls and clone size are given by that table; D and trimming were obtained from the DNA. The table has 90,000 to 110,000 clones, roughly 80% seen once. Trimming took 3 bases from V and 2 from J, leaving 10 bases between them. Germline V gene lookup returns CDR1 KGHSH and CDR2 LQKENI. The CDR3 extends over 14 amino acids. The record originates from a study of blood T cell repertoires in COVID-19. Turning to the study itself: Nucleic acid was either cDNA or gDNA, and it came from T cells, B-cell-depleted T cells, or PBMCs.

Sequences were obtained from peripheral blood. The gene calls are TRBV18 and TRBJ2-5; possible D gene TRBD1, 5 bases. The TCR comes from a human donor in a cohort sampled during active or convalescent COVID-19. This CDR3 is CASSPSGPQETQYF. The CDR3, as DNA: TGTGCCAGCTCACCGTCAGGGCCTCAAGAGACCCAGTACTTC. Complete variable domain (other parts from reference TRBV18 and TRBJ2-5): NAGVMQNPRHLVRRRGQEARLRCSPMKGHSHVYWYRQLPEEGLKFMVYLQKENIIDESGMPKERFSAEFPKEGPSILRIQQVVRGDSAAYFCASSPSGPQETQYFGPGTRLLVL.